These 21 T cell receptor beta chains were all obtained from the same sample, sequenced in a study of T cell responses to AZD1222 COVID-19 vaccine. Some clones are missing from TCRdb's copy, which holds only in-frame ones; the method was immunoSEQ multiplex PCR. The sample includes about 150,000 clones, approximately 89% of them seen just once. The sequenced sample was peripheral blood, obtained on day 0 of AZD1222 vaccination. Source of these receptors: an adult in good health.

The chain joins TRBV4-1 to TRBJ1-3; no clear D gene. This CDR3 is built from 15 residues. Per the germline V gene, CDR1 is MGHRA and CDR2 is YSYEKL. Trimming took 3 bases from V and 0 from J, leaving 9 bases between them. The CDR3 bases are TGCGCCAGCAGCCACCTGGAGTACTCTGGAAACACCATATATTTT. Translated, it gives CASSHLEYSGNTIYF.

A single count supports this clone. In nucleotides, the CDR3 is TGTGCCAGCAGAGGCGGGGGGGCCGTGTCTTACAATGAGCAGTTCTTC. It yields the protein CASRGGGAVSYNEQFF. This sequence joins TRBV7-2 and TRBJ2-1, with 9 nucleotides matching TRBD2. The germline CDR1 and CDR2 sequences are SGHTA and FQGNSA. After removal of 6 bases from V and 4 bases from J, the junction contained 10 bases not matched to a gene. There are 16 residues in the CDR3. Filled out from reference TRBV7-2 and TRBJ2-1, the complete variable domain reads GAGVSQSPSNKVTEKGKDVELRCDPISGHTALYWYRQSLGQGLEFLIYFQGNSAPDKSGLPSDRFSAERTGGSVSTLTIQRTQQEDSAVYLCASRGGGAVSYNEQFFGPGTRLTVL.

The chain carries TRBV13 and TRBJ1-2; maybe TRBD1 (5 bases). Germline V gene sequence: CDR1 PRHDT, CDR2 FYEKMQ (reference sequence). The CDR3 totals 14 residues. The V gene lost 0 bases and the J gene lost 6 bases, with 11 bases spanning the gap. CDR3 loop: CASSLGQVRDGYTF. The CDR3 nucleotides read TGTGCCAGCAGCTTAGGACAGGTCCGAGATGGCTACACCTTC.

This chain links TRBV5-5 with TRBJ2-5; D is undetermined. Per the germline V gene, CDR1 is SGHKS and CDR2 is YYEKEE (reference sequence). The V and J ends lost 4 bases and 1 base respectively, with 11 bases between them. The CDR3 is 14 residues long. The DNA for the CDR3 is TGTGCCAGCAGCCACCCTAACCTCCAAGAGACCCAGTACTTC. Its protein is CASSHPNLQETQYF.

The rearrangement links TRBV5-1 to TRBJ1-2, with D uncertain. The germline V gene has CDR1 SGHRS and CDR2 YFSETQ. CDR3 size: 13 residues. V shed 0 bases and J shed 5 bases, with 8 bases lying between them. DNA for the CDR3: TGCGCCAGCAGCTTGGAACCAAGGTATGGCTACACCTTC. Its translation is CASSLEPRYGYTF.

This clone was seen a handful of times. J is TRBJ2-1 and V is TRBV27; D is possibly TRBD1 (6 bases). The V end was cut by 4 bases, the J end by 3 bases, with 13 bases between. This CDR3 has 15 amino acids. CDR1 is MNHEY, CDR2 SMNVEV, per germline (reference sequence). The CDR3: CASSSGTLGYNEQFF. DNA of the CDR3: TGTGCCAGCAGTTCAGGGACATTGGGCTACAATGAGCAGTTCTTC.

The rearrangement links TRBV5-1 to TRBJ1-1, with TRBD1 as a possible D gene (6 bases). Germline V gene sequence: CDR1 SGHRS, CDR2 YFSETQ. This CDR3 has 13 amino acids. V lost 6 bases, J lost 4 bases, and 13 bases lay in between. The CDR3 nucleotides are TGCGCCAGCAAGAGGGGGGCCTCCACTGAAGCTTTCTTT. Translated: CASKRGASTEAFF.

This clone was recorded once. Written as DNA, the CDR3 is TGTGCCAGCAGCCAAGAGGGCACAGGGGGCCGAGGGGGCTACACCTTC. It specifies CASSQEGTGGRGGYTF. The V gene is TRBV4-2, the J gene TRBJ1-2; 9 bases align to TRBD1. CDR3 length: 16 amino acids. CDR1 is LGHNA, CDR2 YNFKEQ, per germline. The V and J ends lost 0 bases and 8 bases, in that order; junction bases with no gene match: 10.

Points on this clone: Its ends do not fully match the called genes, so a read error is possible. This chain joins TRBV7-8 and TRBJ2-5, with D tentatively TRBD1 (5 bases). The CDR3 loop spans 13 amino acids. The germline gives CDR1 SGHVS, CDR2 FQNEAQ. The CDR3 reads CASSLVTVETQYF. The CDR3 bases are TGTGCCAGCAGTTTAGTGACAGTGGAGACCCAGTACTTC.

The chain couples TRBV18 to TRBJ1-1; D gene unclear. Germline V lookup: CDR1 KGHSH, CDR2 LQKENI. This CDR3 spans 12 amino acids. Trimming stripped 2 bases from V and 8 bases from J, with 9 bases between. CDR3 coding DNA: TGTGCCAGCTCACCAGGCAGACACGAAGCTTTCTTT. Translation gives CASSPGRHEAFF. Together with reference TRBV18 and TRBJ1-1, the CDR3 gives the full variable domain: NAGVMQNPRHLVRRRGQEARLRCSPMKGHSHVYWYRQLPEEGLKFMVYLQKENIIDESGMPKERFSAEFPKEGPSILRIQQVVRGDSAAYFCASSPGRHEAFFGQGTRLTVV.

The chain has TRBV5-1 and TRBJ2-1; D might be TRBD2 (5 bases). CDR1 and CDR2 (germline): SGHRS, YFSETQ. This CDR3 spans 12 amino acids. Trimming took off 4 bases at V and 10 bases at J, with 12 bases between the two ends. The CDR3 sequence: CASSLDGIEQFF. DNA of the CDR3: TGCGCCAGCAGCCTGGACGGGATAGAGCAGTTCTTC.

The chain carries TRBV7-3 and TRBJ1-4, with a possible D match to TRBD1 (6 bases). This CDR3 is built from 23 residues. Germline V gene data show CDR1 as SGHTA and CDR2 as FQGTGA. Trimming pared 1 base from V and 0 bases from J, leaving 30 bases between. In nucleotides, the CDR3 is TGTGCCAGCAGCTTAATTCCCGGTCGCTCCCGGCAGGGGAGATGGACAACTAATGAAAAACTGTTTTTT. It encodes CASSLIPGRSRQGRWTTNEKLFF.

This chain joins TRBV6-5 and TRBJ1-2; TRBD1 might be the D (6 bases). Per germline, CDR1 MNHEY and CDR2 SVGAGI. V dropped 7 bases and J dropped 2 bases, with 14 bases sitting between them. This CDR3 comprises 14 residues. CDR3 in amino acids: CASTSPQGNYGYTF. The CDR3 nucleotides are TGTGCCAGCACCTCCCCCCAGGGGAACTATGGCTACACCTTC.

This clone was picked up a small number of times. The rearrangement joins TRBV11-2 to TRBJ1-1; D gene uncertain. Germline-derived CDR1 and CDR2 are SGHAT and FQNNGV. Trimming shortened V by 8 bases and J by 2 bases, and 18 bases separated the two germline ends. The length of the CDR3 is 15 residues. The CDR3 sequence is CASALRRAENTEAFF. The DNA of the CDR3 is TGTGCCAGCGCGCTACGGCGGGCGGAAAACACTGAAGCTTTCTTT. Supplemented by reference TRBV11-2 and TRBJ1-1, the full variable domain reads EAGVAQSPRYKIIEKRQSVAFWCNPISGHATLYWYQQILGQGPKLLIQFQNNGVVDDSQLPKDRFSAERLKGVDSTLKIQPAKLEDSAVYLCASALRRAENTEAFFGQGTRLTVV.

V and J are TRBV2 and TRBJ1-2, with D possibly matching TRBD1 (6 bases). The CDR3 covers 15 residues. The V gene lost 3 bases and the J gene lost 6 bases, with 17 bases spanning the gap. The V gene's germline CDR1 is SNHLY and CDR2 FYNNEI. CDR3 protein: CASSDHGGRSDGYTF. The CDR3, as DNA: TGTGCCAGCAGTGATCACGGGGGGCGGTCGGATGGCTACACCTTC. Using reference TRBV2 and TRBJ1-2 for the parts outside the CDR3, the full variable domain is EPEVTQTPSHQVTQMGQEVILRCVPISNHLYFYWYRQILGQKVEFLVSFYNNEISEKSEIFDDQFSVERPDGSNFTLKIRSTKLEDSAMYFCASSDHGGRSDGYTFGSGTRLTVV.

The J gene is TRBJ1-4, the V gene TRBV18; weak D call: TRBD1 (6 bases). This CDR3 is 15 amino acids long. Germline loops: CDR1 KGHSH, CDR2 LQKENI. Trimming pared 2 bases from V and 8 bases from J, leaving 15 bases between. CDR3 sequence (DNA): TGTGCCAGCTCACCAATCCGGGACACCTACGAAAAACTGTTTTTT. Encoded protein: CASSPIRDTYEKLFF.

V and J are TRBV7-3 and TRBJ1-6; unclear D gene. The ends were cut back, 1 base at V and 10 bases at J, with 11 bases in the middle. CDR3 size: 14 residues. Germline V CDR1 and CDR2: SGHTA, FQGTGA. CDR3 sequence (DNA): TGTGCCAGCAGCTTAATGCAGTTCGGCTCACCCCTCCACTTT. It specifies CASSLMQFGSPLHF.

J is TRBJ1-3 and V is TRBV7-3; D is possibly TRBD1 (6 bases). The germline V and J ends were trimmed by 5 bases and 0 bases, with 14 bases remaining between them. Germline V gene lookup returns CDR1 SGHTA and CDR2 FQGTGA. The CDR3 is 16 amino acids. The CDR3, as DNA: TGTGCCAGCAGCGCTCAACAGGGTTCCTCTGGAAACACCATATATTTT. This translates into CASSAQQGSSGNTIYF.

In DNA, the CDR3 is TGTGCCAGCAGCTTCGGGGCAAGCGAGCAGTACTTC. This translates into CASSFGASEQYF. The rearrangement links TRBV7-9 to TRBJ2-7; D tentatively reads TRBD1 or TRBD2 (5 bases each). Trimming removed 3 bases from V and 6 bases from J, with 9 bases in between. The germline CDR1 and CDR2 sequences are SEHNR and FQNEAQ (reference sequence). CDR3 length equals 12 residues.

This clone was found once. This chain joins TRBV23-1 and TRBJ1-5; tentative D call: TRBD1 (5 bases). TRBV23-1 counts as an open reading frame of uncertain function. The CDR3 has 18 residues. V was cut by 0 bases and J by 5 bases, with 20 bases left in between. CDR3 amino acids: CASSQSWEGRRDYQPQHF. The DNA of the CDR3 is TGCGCCAGCAGTCAATCGTGGGAGGGGAGAAGGGATTATCAGCCCCAGCATTTT.

This chain connects TRBV2 to TRBJ1-2, with D possibly TRBD1 on 6 matching bases. There are 11 residues in the CDR3. The germline V gene encodes CDR1 SNHLY and CDR2 FYNNEI. V was shortened by 6 bases and J by 6 bases, with 8 bases between the two germline ends. DNA of the CDR3: TGTGCCAGCAGGGGGGCGGATGGCTACACCTTC. Translation: CASRGADGYTF.